This record looks at one TCR beta chain sequence and its context. The antigen is unknown. The method was immunoSEQ multiplex PCR; TCRdb's version includes in-frame clones alone and lacks a portion of them. The repertoire holds 60,000 or so clones, with approximately 89% as singletons. The data belong to a study of OX40 agonist ivuxolimab in advanced cancers. The study, taken as a whole, reports: Mean expanded clone counts were higher in CD8+ than CD4+ T cells. Clonal expansion was seen in CD4+ and CD8+ blood T cells by week 6 at 0.1 to 3.0 mg/kg.

Trimming stripped 2 bases from V and 1 base from J, with 15 bases between. CDR3 length: 18 residues. Germline V lookup: CDR1 LNHDA, CDR2 SQIVND (reference sequence). The source was CD4+ or CD8+ T cells sorted from blood, collected in a trial of the OX40 agonist ivuxolimab. This chain joins TRBV19 and TRBJ2-6; D call uncertain. The TCR comes from an adult with an advanced solid tumor such as melanoma, head and neck, liver or kidney cancer. The DNA for the CDR3 is TGTGCCAGTAGTATATCTCTACTCGACTTATCTGGGGCCAACGTCCTGACTTTC. Translated: CASSISLLDLSGANVLTF.